The present T cell receptor (beta chain) was sequenced within a study of T cells expressing NK-cell markers (dated by TCRdb to 2018 to 2020). Regarding the study in general: Three sorted T-cell subsets (CD3+CD56+NKG2C+, CD3+CD56+NKG2C- and CD3+CD56-NKG2C+) from 8 or 9 donors had their TCR beta-chain repertoires profiled. Among the eight sequenced donors, seven were HCMV-seropositive and one was HCMV-seronegative. The study sequenced eight donors, all healthy volunteers chosen at random: three men and five women. Illumina HiSeq 2000/2500, MiSeq or NextSeq was used to sequence libraries as 2 x 150 bp reads.

To determine HCMV serostatus, a commercial ELISA kit was used to detect HCMV-specific IgG in serum. Peripheral blood mononuclear cells were isolated from blood by Ficoll density gradient centrifugation. Sequencing took place on an Illumina HiSeq 2000. TCR beta cDNA libraries were made by 5'RACE template switching that added a universal primer site and unique molecular identifiers. cDNA synthesis was primed from the TCR beta constant segment, followed by two successive PCR amplification steps. The published analysis was carried out like this. MIGEC was used to demultiplex reads and group the reads by UMI, and MiTCR was used to assemble and quantify clonotypes. To remove erroneous sequences, TCR cDNA sequences were retained only when supported by two or more reads. The tcR package was used for downstream repertoire analysis, and clonotypes were matched between fractions using CDR3 nucleotide sequence together with V segment. VDJmatch was used to annotate antigen specificity against VDJdb, with one amino acid substitution in CDR3 permitted. TCRdb reprocessed the reads and assigns one entry to each CDR3 protein sequence, leaving out DNA. The V and J calls and clone size come from TCRdb's table, not from the authors' own analysis. The sample table gives around 260,000 distinct CDR3 sequences. About 4.2% of the sample is in the top ten clones.

Note on this clonotype: Its antigen is not yet known.

The research as a whole found: Those dominant clonotypes were again the most abundant among CD3+CD56-NKG2C+ cells in a few donors, at roughly 25-65%. For six donors, the dominant CD3+CD56+NKG2C+ clonotypes were among the top 10 CD8+ clonotypes and accounted for about 1.0-7.5% of CD8+ T cells. Whether the expanded NKG2C-expressing T cell clones were specific for HCMV antigens was left unclear.

CDR1 and CDR2 are drawn from the germline V gene (reference sequence): SSHAT, FNYEAQ. The CDR3 starts with the cysteine, ends with the phenylalanine, and has 17 residues. Only the protein is on record. The source material was blood T cells: a sorted CD56 or NKG2C T cell subset, CD4+ or CD8+ T cells, or bulk PBMC T cells (not recorded which). The clonotype comes from a woman aged 18 to 75 in good health. The V and J genes are TRBV7-7 and TRBJ2-3; TCRdb outputs TRBD1, but without DNA this stays unchecked. Here the CDR3 is given as CASSPRPLSANTDTQYF.